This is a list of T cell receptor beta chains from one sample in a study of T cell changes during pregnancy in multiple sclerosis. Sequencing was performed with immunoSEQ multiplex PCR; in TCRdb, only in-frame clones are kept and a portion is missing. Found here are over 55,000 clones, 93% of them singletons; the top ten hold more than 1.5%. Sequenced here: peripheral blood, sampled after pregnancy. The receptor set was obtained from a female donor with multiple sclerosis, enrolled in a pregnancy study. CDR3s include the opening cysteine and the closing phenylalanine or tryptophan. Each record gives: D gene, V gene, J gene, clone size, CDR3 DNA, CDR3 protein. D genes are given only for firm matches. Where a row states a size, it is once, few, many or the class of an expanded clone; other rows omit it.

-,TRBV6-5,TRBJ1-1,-,TGTGCCAGCACCCTCAAACAGAACACTGAAGCTTTCTTT,CASTLKQNTEAFF
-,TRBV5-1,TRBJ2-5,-,TGCGCCAGCAGTTCTTCAGGGGCTGGGGAGACCCAGTACTTC,CASSSSGAGETQYF
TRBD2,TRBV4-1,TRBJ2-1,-,TGCGCCAGCAGCCAAGTTGATAGCGGGAGGGTTTATGAGCAGTTCTTC,CASSQVDSGRVYEQFF
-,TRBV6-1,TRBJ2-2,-,TGTGCCAGCAGGGTAGGGGGCACCGGGGAGCTGTTTTTT,CASRVGGTGELFF
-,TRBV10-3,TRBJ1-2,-,TGTGCCATCAGTGGGACAGTCTATGGCTACACCTTC,CAISGTVYGYTF
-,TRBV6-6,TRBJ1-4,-,TGTGCCAGCAGTATAGGGGCTTCAGGTGAAAAACTGTTTTTT,CASSIGASGEKLFF
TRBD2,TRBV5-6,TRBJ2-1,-,TGTGCCAGCAGCTCGCCGGGACTAGCGGACGACAATGAGCAGTTCTTC,CASSSPGLADDNEQFF
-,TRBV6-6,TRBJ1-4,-,TGTGCCAGCAGGTCGGAGAGGAAGGAAAAACTGTTTTTT,CASRSERKEKLFF
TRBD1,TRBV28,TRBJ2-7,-,TGTGCCAGCAGAATGCCCGGGACAGGGGTTTACGAGCAGTACTTC,CASRMPGTGVYEQYF
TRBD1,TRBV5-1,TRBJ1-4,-,TGCGCCAGCAGCTTGGCGGGACAGACTAATGAAAAACTGTTTTTT,CASSLAGQTNEKLFF
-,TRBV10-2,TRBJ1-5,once,TGCGCCAGCAGTGACCTCAGGGCACAGGGTGGCAATCAGCCCCAGCATTTT,CASSDLRAQGGNQPQHF
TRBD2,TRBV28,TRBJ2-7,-,TGTGCCAGCAGTTTATCCGGACTAGCGGACAGGCACGAGCAGTACTTC,CASSLSGLADRHEQYF
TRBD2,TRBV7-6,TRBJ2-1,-,TGTGCCAGCAGCTTCGGGACTAGCGGGACTGGTGAGCAGTTCTTC,CASSFGTSGTGEQFF
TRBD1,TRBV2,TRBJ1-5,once,TGTGCCAGCAGTTCAGAGGGACAGGCCAATCAGCCCCAGCATTTT,CASSSEGQANQPQHF
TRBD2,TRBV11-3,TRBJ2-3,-,TGTGCCAGCAGCTTAATGAGTAGCGGGAGGGCCACGGGCACAGATACGCAGTATTTT,CASSLMSSGRATGTDTQYF
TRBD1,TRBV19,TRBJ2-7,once,TGTGCCAGTAGTAGGGGACAGAAGCAGTACTTC,CASSRGQKQYF
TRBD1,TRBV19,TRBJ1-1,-,TGTGCCAGTAGTCGAGGACAGGGGGCGGGGGACACTGAAGCTTTCTTT,CASSRGQGAGDTEAFF